This T cell receptor (beta chain) was recovered during a study of T cell repertoires in cytomegalovirus infection. Study in general: Well-studied HLA-B-restricted CMV epitopes were used in the study alongside recently identified HLA-C-restricted ones. It was the public TCR beta signatures that indicated both CMV infection and matching HLA type.

Comments on this clonotype: Its antigen is as yet unknown.

Study-level results: CMV-specific TCR beta clonotypes restricted by HLA-C dominated the ex vivo response.

From the reads, TCRdb called clonotypes with MiXCR, one entry per CDR3 protein. The sample carries around 750,000 distinct CDR3 sequences, approximately 30% recorded once. V was shortened by 2 bases and J by 7 bases, with 9 bases between the two germline ends. This CDR3 contains 12 residues. CDR1 is SEHNR, CDR2 FQNEAQ, per germline (reference sequence). This sequence was found in a human donor in good health (CMV status not recorded). Some clones in this sample may be carry-over from other donors' samples. The material was cultured CD8+ T cells from PBMCs, obtained from culture after CMV antigen stimulation. The rearrangement uses TRBV7-9 and TRBJ2-7; the D gene is possibly TRBD1 (6 bases). CDR3 coding DNA: TGTGCCAGCAGCTTACAGGGGCAGGAGCAGTACGTC. Its translation is CASSLQGQEQYV.